Listed here are 2 T cell receptor beta chains from one sample, sequenced in a study of vaccination effects on CD4 cells after COVID-19. No cognate antigen is known for these TCRs. Following culture for ten to eleven days, CD4+ T cells were isolated. Generated by immunoSEQ multiplex PCR, the TCRdb table keeps only in-frame clones and is missing some. The table lists around 50,000 clones, around 67% of them singletons. Specimen: CD4+ T cells from PBMCs cultured without peptide, collected before COVID-19 vaccination. Receptors were obtained from a human donor who received a COVID-19 vaccine.

This clone has a handful of counts. This chain connects TRBV27 to TRBJ1-2, with 8 bases that match TRBD1. V lost 5 bases and J lost 1; bases outside the gene matches: 18. Germline V gives CDR1 MNHEY, CDR2 SMNVEV (reference sequence). This CDR3 comprises 19 residues. The CDR3 sequence: CASSPSGRLRGRRNYGYTF. Written as DNA, the CDR3 is TGTGCCAGCAGTCCCAGCGGGAGACTCAGGGGGCGGCGTAACTATGGCTACACCTTC.

This sequence joins TRBV2 and TRBJ1-4, with D tentatively TRBD1 (5 bases). Per germline, CDR1 SNHLY and CDR2 FYNNEI. The CDR3 is made up of 19 amino acids. V was pared by 6 bases and J by 3 bases, with 26 bases between. CDR3 region: CASRQDFMGGSYSNEKLFF. The CDR3 DNA reads as TGTGCCAGCAGACAGGACTTCATGGGGGGGTCCTACTCTAATGAAAAACTGTTTTTT.